The 28 T cell receptor beta chains listed next were all sequenced from one sample in a study of blood T cells in healthy people across ages. Alongside a J-beta primer mix, a sample-barcoded 5' primer served in a second PCR lasting roughly 6 to 12 cycles. TCRdb re-derived calls from the 5' RACE reads in MiXCR, one entry per CDR3 protein. The table shows hundreds of thousands of distinct CDR3 sequences, with more than 40% occurring only once. Sequenced: blood. Receptor source: a woman in her sixties in good health.

A few counts support this clonotype. The chain has TRBV4-2 and TRBJ2-3; D unresolved. V dropped 1 base and J dropped 0 bases, with 8 bases sitting between them. Germline V gene sequence: CDR1 LGHNA, CDR2 YNFKEQ. The CDR3 totals 15 residues. CDR3 sequence reads: CASSQAKASTDTQYF. The CDR3 DNA is TGTGCCAGCAGCCAAGCAAAGGCTAGCACAGATACGCAGTATTTT.

The chain recombines TRBV3-1 with TRBJ2-3; 8 nucleotides agree with TRBD2. With 1 base clipped from V and 6 bases from J, the junction kept 12 bases outside the gene matches. The germline V gene has CDR1 LGHDT and CDR2 YNNKEL (reference sequence). The CDR3 runs to 17 residues. The CDR3 nucleotides are TGTGCCAGCAGCCAAGCTCAGGCCTCTACGGGAGGGGATACGCAGTATTTT. It codes for CASSQAQASTGGDTQYF.

In its sample, this clonotype was seen many times. A read error is possible here, since a much larger clone lies one base away. This chain joins TRBV7-7 and TRBJ2-1; D possibly uses TRBD1 or TRBD2 (5 bases each). The CDR3 has 15 residues. Per germline, CDR1 SSHAT and CDR2 FNYEAQ (reference sequence). CDR3 sequence (DNA): TGTGCTAGCAGCTCGGGACGAGCAGCCTTCGATGAGCAGTTCTTC. Encoded protein: CASSSGRAAFDEQFF.

The gene calls are TRBV6-2 or TRBV6-3 and TRBJ1-6, with no clear D. Germline CDR1 and CDR2: MNHEY and SVGEGT. V lost 7 bases and J 9 bases, leaving 13 bases between the germline ends. The CDR3 is 13 residues long. CDR3 amino acids: CASMVYTGSPLHF. The CDR3 nucleotides are TGTGCCAGCATGGTTTATACGGGTTCACCCCTCCACTTT.

This clonotype was observed a few times. This could be a read error, since a much larger clone is one nucleotide away. This chain links TRBV5-1 with TRBJ1-1; D is possibly TRBD1 (5 bases). The CDR3 length is 14 residues. The V gene lost 4 bases and the J gene lost 4 bases, with 14 bases spanning the gap. Germline V lookup: CDR1 SGHRS, CDR2 YFSETQ. CDR3 in amino acids: CASSVDGDLTEAFF. The CDR3 nucleotides are TGCGCCAGCAGCGTGGATGGGGACCTCACTGAAGCTTTCTTT.

CDR3 DNA sequence: TGTGCCAGCTCACCAGGACTAGCGGGTACGTTCTCCTACGAGCAGTACTTC. Its protein is CASSPGLAGTFSYEQYF. The J gene is TRBJ2-7, the V gene TRBV18; 11 nucleotides line up with TRBD2. The trim removed 2 bases at V and 0 bases at J, leaving 6 bases unmatched. This CDR3 is 17 amino acids long. CDR1 is KGHSH, CDR2 LQKENI, per germline. The variable domain in full, with the rest retrieved from reference TRBV18 and TRBJ2-7, is NAGVMQNPRHLVRRRGQEARLRCSPMKGHSHVYWYRQLPEEGLKFMVYLQKENIIDESGMPKERFSAEFPKEGPSILRIQQVVRGDSAAYFCASSPGLAGTFSYEQYFGPGTRLTVT.

The sample holds many counts of this clonotype. This chain uses TRBV27 with TRBJ2-5; D is perhaps TRBD1 (7 bases). Germline-derived CDR1 and CDR2 are MNHEY and SMNVEV (reference sequence). The V and J ends lost 3 bases and 5 bases respectively, with 13 bases between them. There are 14 residues in the CDR3. The CDR3: CASSLEGAGETQYF. DNA of the CDR3: TGTGCCAGCAGTTTGGAGGGGGCTGGTGAGACCCAGTACTTC.

V gene TRBV5-1 combines with J gene TRBJ2-3; the D gene could be TRBD1 or TRBD2 (5 bases each). Trimming shortened V by 5 bases and J by 2 bases, and 15 bases separated the two germline ends. Germline V CDR1 and CDR2: SGHRS, YFSETQ. The CDR3 is 15 residues long. The CDR3 nucleotides read TGCGCCAGCAGTACGGGACGCCGACTCACAGATACGCAGTATTTT. Residues: CASSTGRRLTDTQYF.

This clonotype has a count of ten or more. The chain couples TRBV20-1 to TRBJ2-7; D possibly corresponds to TRBD2 (6 bases). V dropped 4 bases and J dropped 5 bases, with 18 bases sitting between them. Germline V gene lookup returns CDR1 DFQATT and CDR2 SNEGSKA (reference sequence). The CDR3 is 14 amino acids. CDR3 region: CSATLPRGTHEQYF. CDR3 in DNA: TGCAGTGCTACCTTGCCTCGCGGGACCCACGAGCAGTACTTC.

A note on this clonotype: An end of the junction differs from the germline gene, which may be a read error. The chain uses TRBV5-1 and TRBJ2-3; no firm D call. Germline V gene sequence: CDR1 SGHRS, CDR2 YFSETQ. The CDR3 extends over 14 amino acids. The DNA of the CDR3 is TGTGCCAGCAGCCTCGGGCAGCGCACAGATACGCAGTATTTT. Protein product: CASSLGQRTDTQYF.

This clonotype appeared a few times. The chain joins TRBV9 to TRBJ2-5; 9 bases fit TRBD2. The ends lost 3 bases at V and 11 bases at J; junction bases unmatched: 17. Germline V gene lookup returns CDR1 SGDLS and CDR2 YYNGEE. CDR3 size: 16 residues. The CDR3: CASSEQASGTHNEQYF. The CDR3 DNA reads TGTGCCAGCAGCGAGCAGGCTAGCGGGACCCACAATGAGCAGTACTTC.

The chain has TRBV6-2 or TRBV6-3 and TRBJ2-3; TRBD1 matches 8 bases. The V gene end was trimmed by 8 bases and the J gene end by 8 bases; junction bases not matched to a gene: 9. In germline, CDR1 is MNHEY, CDR2 SVGEGT. The CDR3 runs 13 residues. This CDR3 is CASGGTGYGTQYF. DNA of the CDR3: TGTGCCAGCGGGGGGACAGGATATGGTACGCAGTATTTT.

The chain links TRBV29-1 to TRBJ2-2, with D perhaps TRBD1 (7 bases). V lost 3 bases and J 5 bases, leaving 10 bases between the germline ends. Germline-derived CDR1 and CDR2 are SQVTM and ANQGSEA. CDR3 length: 13 amino acids. The CDR3 is CSVDQGGTGELFF. The CDR3 DNA sequence: TGCAGCGTTGACCAGGGGGGTACCGGGGAGCTGTTTTTT.

This clonotype was seen a handful of times. The gene calls are TRBV7-2 and TRBJ2-7; maybe TRBD2 (6 bases). V was pared by 4 bases and J by 5 bases, with 18 bases between. The CDR3 loop spans 15 amino acids. Germline V gene lookup returns CDR1 SGHTA and CDR2 FQGNSA. The CDR3 DNA is TGTGCCAGCAGCTCAGGGAGACTAGGTGGCGACGAGCAGTACTTC. Amino acid sequence: CASSSGRLGGDEQYF.

The CDR3 loop is CASSLGGRAGNEQYF. CDR3 in DNA: TGTGCCAGCAGCTTGGGCGGGAGGGCCGGTAATGAGCAGTACTTC. The rearrangement joins TRBV5-4 to TRBJ2-4, with 9 bases aligning to TRBD2. The trim removed 0 bases at V and 13 bases at J, leaving 11 bases unmatched. In germline, CDR1 is SGHNT, CDR2 YYREEE (reference sequence). This CDR3 region has 15 residues.

V and J are TRBV3-1 and TRBJ2-6, with D perhaps being TRBD1 or TRBD2 (5 bases each). V lost 2 bases to trimming and J lost 0 bases, with 17 bases between them. The length of the CDR3 is 19 residues. CDR1 LGHDT and CDR2 YNNKEL come from the germline V gene (reference sequence). The CDR3 region has the DNA TGTGCCAGCAGCCAAAGAATCAGGGAGTTACCCTCTGGGGCCAACGTCCTGACTTTC. Protein product: CASSQRIRELPSGANVLTF.

The chain has TRBV30 and TRBJ2-5; D uncertain. V lost 1 base to trimming and J lost 5 bases, with 11 bases between them. The CDR3 totals 13 residues. Germline CDR1 and CDR2: GTSNPN and SVGIG (reference sequence). The CDR3 nucleotides are TGTGCCTGGAGTGACTGGGCCCGGGAGACCCAGTACTTC. It yields the protein CAWSDWARETQYF.

This clonotype was seen many times. CDR3 loop: CASSQEGGVEETQYF. The CDR3 DNA sequence: TGCGCCAGCAGCCAAGAGGGGGGAGTGGAAGAGACCCAGTACTTC. The V and J genes are TRBV4-3 and TRBJ2-5, with a possible D match to TRBD2 (6 bases). Germline V gives CDR1 LGHNA, CDR2 YSLEER. V lost 0 bases and J lost 3, with 11 bases in between. The CDR3 is made up of 15 amino acids.

Only a few counts were recorded for this clonotype. The chain has TRBV9 and TRBJ1-4; no clear D. The CDR3 loop spans 16 amino acids. Germline V lookup: CDR1 SGDLS, CDR2 YYNGEE. V was trimmed by 5 bases and J by 0 bases, leaving 14 bases between them. CDR3 protein: CASSVGTRPTNEKLFF. The DNA of the CDR3 is TGTGCCAGCAGTGTCGGAACCAGACCAACTAATGAAAAACTGTTTTTT.

This chain uses TRBV6-6 with TRBJ2-3; TRBD1 aligns across 10 bases. V shed 5 bases, J shed 2 bases, and the junction held 7 bases outside the gene matches. The CDR3 sequence is 16 residues long. The V gene's germline CDR1 is MNHNY and CDR2 SVGAGI (reference sequence). CDR3 nucleotides: TGTGCCAGCAGTCCGACAGGGGGCCCTTTCACAGATACGCAGTATTTT. This sequence encodes CASSPTGGPFTDTQYF.

The chain joins TRBV20-1 to TRBJ2-1, with 10 bases fitting TRBD2. This CDR3 spans 16 amino acids. Germline lookup yields CDR1 DFQATT and CDR2 SNEGSKA (reference sequence). The ends lost 2 bases at V and 0 bases at J; junction bases unmatched: 4. This chain's CDR3 is CSARRTSGSSYNEQFF. The CDR3 DNA reads as TGCAGTGCTAGACGGACTAGCGGAAGCTCCTACAATGAGCAGTTCTTC.

This clonotype was seen a few times. V and J are TRBV29-1 and TRBJ2-1; weak D call: TRBD1 (6 bases). The assigned J gene may be wrong: the sequence end matches TRBJ2-7 better. Germline V gene lookup returns CDR1 SQVTM and CDR2 ANQGSEA. The CDR3 consists of 13 residues. CDR3 residues: CTGSDSSYNEQYF. The DNA for the CDR3 is TGCACCGGGTCGGACAGCTCCTACAATGAGCAGTACTTC.

This clonotype appeared once. J is TRBJ2-7 and V is TRBV5-1; the D gene is possibly TRBD1 (6 bases). V was shortened by 1 base and J by 2 bases, with 10 bases between the two germline ends. CDR1 is SGHRS and CDR2 is YFSETQ in the germline V gene. The CDR3 consists of 14 residues. The CDR3 bases are TGCGCCAGCAGCTTGTTACAGGGCCCCTACGAGCAGTACTTC. Protein product: CASSLLQGPYEQYF.

V is TRBV28 and J is TRBJ2-3; perhaps TRBD2 as D (6 bases). CDR1 and CDR2 from the germline V gene are MDHEN and SYDVKM. V lost 7 bases, J lost 2 bases, and 13 bases lay in between. This CDR3 contains 14 residues. DNA for the CDR3: TGTGCCAGCACCTCGGACTATCTCACAGATACGCAGTATTTT. This sequence encodes CASTSDYLTDTQYF.

This clonotype was counted once. V is TRBV4-2 and J is TRBJ2-7, with D tentatively TRBD1 (6 bases). CDR3 size: 14 residues. Germline V gene data show CDR1 as LGHNA and CDR2 as YNFKEQ. V lost 4 bases, J lost 6 bases, and 16 bases lay in between. This chain's CDR3 is CASSRGPGQAEQYF. For the CDR3, the DNA is TGTGCCAGCAGCCGTGGCCCGGGACAAGCCGAGCAGTACTTC.

The table lists this clonotype with a few counts. The chain has TRBV29-1 and TRBJ2-5, with TRBD2 matching over 7 bases. This CDR3 is 14 amino acids long. Unmatched junction bases numbered 11, after V lost 4 bases and J lost 6 bases. Germline-derived CDR1 and CDR2 are SQVTM and ANQGSEA. This CDR3 is CSVGSPGGRQTQYF. CDR3 sequence (DNA): TGCAGCGTTGGGTCTCCGGGAGGTCGACAGACCCAGTACTTC.

The rearrangement joins TRBV7-2 to TRBJ1-1; D gene ambiguous. The CDR3 has 13 residues. V lost 4 bases, J lost 1 base, and 7 bases lay in between. Germline lookup yields CDR1 SGHTA and CDR2 FQGNSA. The CDR3 reads CASSSFRNTEAFF. The CDR3, as DNA: TGTGCCAGCAGCTCCTTCAGGAACACTGAAGCTTTCTTT.

This clonotype occurred once. The V and J genes are TRBV9 and TRBJ2-3; 14 nucleotides align to TRBD2. J was trimmed by 3 bases and V by 3 bases; bases with no gene match: 12. The CDR3 is 19 residues long. Per germline, CDR1 SGDLS and CDR2 YYNGEE. The CDR3 DNA sequence: TGTGCCAGCAGCGCCGATCATTGGACTAGCGGGGGGAGGACAGATACGCAGTATTTT. Residues: CASSADHWTSGGRTDTQYF.